Listed below are T cell receptor beta chains from one sample, sequenced in a study of CD8 T cells in ankylosing spondylitis. Using its own MiXCR run on the 5' RACE reads, TCRdb lists one record per CDR3 protein. The data contain some 450,000 distinct CDR3 sequences, under 20% of them singletons. Sequenced: blood, either unsorted or a sorted T cell fraction (not recorded which). All receptors derive from a male donor with ankylosing spondylitis. Each CDR3 is given with its conserved first and last residue. Each record gives: clone size, V gene, D gene, J gene, CDR3 DNA, CDR3 protein. The D gene is left open where the match is weak. Some rows have no size entry. The others give once, few or many, or a class for an expanded clone.

>.|TRBV27|.|TRBJ1-6
TGTGCCAGCAGTTCAGGACAGTACAATAATTCACCCCTCCACTTT
CASSSGQYNNSPLHF
>.|TRBV7-2|.|TRBJ2-5
TGTGCCAGCAGCTTAGACTACCAAGAGACCCAGTACTTC
CASSLDYQETQYF
>few|TRBV7-9|.|TRBJ2-5
TGTGCCAGCAGCAAACGGACAGATAAAGAGACCCAGTACTTC
CASSKRTDKETQYF
>many|TRBV11-2|.|TRBJ2-2
TGTGCCAGCAGCTTAGGGTTCACCGGGGAGCTGTTTTTT
CASSLGFTGELFF
>few|TRBV2|TRBD2|TRBJ2-3
TGTGCCAGCCTTCGACTAGCGGGGGTGGACACGCAGTATTTT
CASLRLAGVDTQYF
>few|TRBV5-1|.|TRBJ2-5
TGCGCCAGCCGACCCGCCCTAGGCCAAGAGACCCAGTACTTC
CASRPALGQETQYF
>few|TRBV20-1|TRBD2|TRBJ2-1
TGCAGTGCTATGGGACTAGGATACAATGAGCAGTTCTTC
CSAMGLGYNEQFF
>.|TRBV11-2|TRBD2|TRBJ2-7
TGTGCCAGCAGTCGCATCTCGGGACTAGCGGGACGGGAGCAGTACTTC
CASSRISGLAGREQYF
>.|TRBV12-3/TRBV12-4|TRBD1|TRBJ2-7
TGTGCCAGCAGCACGGCCGGGACAGGGTTGTCCGAGCAGTACTTC
CASSTAGTGLSEQYF
>many|TRBV7-8|.|TRBJ2-2
TGTGCCAGCAGCTTACTCAGTTTAGCGAACACCGGGGAGCTGTTTTTT
CASSLLSLANTGELFF
>.|TRBV4-2|.|TRBJ2-1
TGTGCCAGCAGCCACATATCTCAAGATGAGCAGTTCTTC
CASSHISQDEQFF
>few|TRBV20-1|.|TRBJ2-7
TGCAGTGCTAGTGGCTCTGTGGCGGGGCTCTACGAGCAGTACTTC
CSASGSVAGLYEQYF
>few|TRBV5-6|.|TRBJ2-1
TGTGCCAGCAGCTTGGGTTTGCAGGGCCCCAATGAGCAGTTCTTC
CASSLGLQGPNEQFF
>.|TRBV20-1|TRBD1|TRBJ2-5
TGCAGTGCCACTACAGGGGAGCGAGGGGAGACCCAGTACTTC
CSATTGERGETQYF
>.|TRBV7-9|.|TRBJ2-2
TGTGCCAGCAGCCCCAGTACGAACACCGGGGAGCTGTTTTTT
CASSPSTNTGELFF
>few|TRBV28|TRBD1|TRBJ1-2
TGTGCCAGCCTCCGACCGGGACAGGGGGCCTTTAACTATGGCTACACCTTC
CASLRPGQGAFNYGYTF
>.|TRBV5-1|.|TRBJ2-2
TGCGCCAGCAGCTTGAGGTGGCAGTTGAACACCGGGGAGCTGTTTTTT
CASSLRWQLNTGELFF
>few|TRBV20-1|TRBD2|TRBJ2-7
TGCAGTGCTAGAGATTCGGCGGGGGGGTACTACGAGCAGTACTTC
CSARDSAGGYYEQYF
>.|TRBV25-1|.|TRBJ1-1
TGTGCCAGCAGTGCAACCGGGGGCTGGACTGAAGCTTTCTTT
CASSATGGWTEAFF
>many|TRBV4-2|TRBD2|TRBJ2-3
TGTGCCAGCAGCCAAGACGGGCGGCTAGCGGGAGCAGATACGCAGTATTTT
CASSQDGRLAGADTQYF
>.|TRBV27|.|TRBJ2-5
TGTGCCAGCAGTCAAGACCTAGCGTCGGGGACCCAGTACTTC
CASSQDLASGTQYF
>few|TRBV24-1|TRBD1|TRBJ1-5
TGTGCCACCAGTGATCCAACCCGGACAGGGGAGCCCCAGCATTTT
CATSDPTRTGEPQHF
>.|TRBV4-1|.|TRBJ2-7
TGCGCCAGCAGCCAACCTCCGGACATCTACGAGCAGTACTTC
CASSQPPDIYEQYF
>.|TRBV6-1|.|TRBJ1-5
TGTGCCAGCAGTGAAGCGTGGGGGCAGCCCCAGCATTTT
CASSEAWGQPQHF
>many|TRBV12-3/TRBV12-4|.|TRBJ1-1
TGTGCCAGCGGGAGCCGGCCGCAAAACACTGAAGCTTTCTTT
CASGSRPQNTEAFF
>.|TRBV9|.|TRBJ2-5
TGTGCCAGCAGCGGGGCCGGGGAGACCCAGTACTTC
CASSGAGETQYF
>.|TRBV2|.|TRBJ2-3
TGTGCCAGCAGTGATGATCACACAGATACGCAGTATTTT
CASSDDHTDTQYF
>few|TRBV12-3/TRBV12-4|TRBD2|TRBJ2-7
TGTGCCAGCAGCCCGAACCCGGGGGGAAAATCCTACGAGCAGTACTTC
CASSPNPGGKSYEQYF
>.|TRBV7-2|TRBD2|TRBJ2-5
TGTGCCAGCAGCTCAACTAGCGGGATCGCGGAGACCCAGTACTTC
CASSSTSGIAETQYF
>many|TRBV11-1|.|TRBJ2-1
TGTGCCAGCAGCCCAGGGGGGGACTTGAGGAGCTCCTACAATGAGCAGTTCTTC
CASSPGGDLRSSYNEQFF
>few|TRBV20-1|TRBD1|TRBJ1-1
TGCAGTGCGGGGACAGGGGAGGGAGCTTTCTTT
CSAGTGEGAFF
>many|TRBV11-2|.|TRBJ2-7
TGTGCCAGCAGCCAATCCAGGGTAGGTGGAGGCGAGCAGTACTTC
CASSQSRVGGGEQYF
>.|TRBV6-1|.|TRBJ1-2
TGTGCCAGCAGTGAAGGGGCGTGGGGCGCGGGCTATGGCTACACCTTC
CASSEGAWGAGYGYTF
>.|TRBV15|TRBD1|TRBJ1-2
TGTGCCACCAGCAGACAGGGGGCGGATGGCTACACCTTC
CATSRQGADGYTF
>few|TRBV29-1|.|TRBJ2-5
TGCAGCGTTGATCCCGGGTCCGAAGAGACCCAGTACTTC
CSVDPGSEETQYF